Below, one T cell receptor (beta chain) is given with its context. The data were obtained in a study of shared clonotypes between healthy human individuals. Study details: CD4 naive and memory got three plates each, CD8 naive two, CD8 memory one.

Using immunoSEQ multiplex PCR, the repertoire was profiled, and TCRdb retains in-frame clones only, with some absent. The sample yields over 2 million clones, 95% seen once. Germline CDR1 LGHNA, CDR2 YNFKEQ. CDR3 length equals 14 residues. Deletions cut 0 bases from V and 6 bases from J, with 12 bases between. The chain couples TRBV4-2 to TRBJ2-7; D gene ambiguous. The TCR sequence derives from a man between 18 and 35 years old in good health. The sequencing input was naive CD4+ T cells sorted from blood. Subset noted: CD45RA+ positively selected. The CDR3 DNA reads as TGTGCCAGCAGCCAAGATTTAGGAGTCTCCGAGCAGTACTTC. Translation: CASSQDLGVSEQYF.